This T cell receptor beta chain was identified in a study of diagnostic markers for celiac disease (dated by TCRdb to 2019 to 2021). These reads were obtained on an Illumina MiSeq. The reads went through TCRdb reprocessing, and each CDR3 protein sequence gets one entry with no DNA. For this sample, the table gives 3,500 to 4,500 distinct CDR3 sequences. The ten largest clones take up roughly 10% of the sample. Judged by frequency, this clonotype is large (0.1 to 1%); no count was given. Its target antigen remains unknown. The clonotype originates from a human donor. This table probably holds off-target reads from a library built for another chain. Sequenced sample: either unsorted cells or a sorted T cell fraction (not recorded which).

CDR3 protein: CASRPAGVNSPLHF. The V and J segments used are TRBV5-5 and TRBJ1-6; TCRdb names TRBD1, which stays unverified in the absence of DNA. CDR1 and CDR2 are drawn from the germline V gene (reference sequence): SGHKS, YYEKEE. The CDR3, cysteine through phenylalanine, is 14 amino acids long. No DNA appears here.